Given below is one T cell receptor beta chain in context. This PCR relied on a set of 60 Vbeta primers and 13 Jbeta primers. TCRdb keeps only in-frame clones here, not all; method: immunoSEQ multiplex PCR. This table has 99,000 or so clones, 10% appearing once. The trim removed 6 bases at V and 5 bases at J, leaving 3 bases unmatched. Germline CDR1 reads MNHEY; CDR2 reads SVGAGI. The CDR3 extends over 14 amino acids. This specimen comes from a study of cytomegalovirus exposure and HLA in healthy donors. About the study: Early on, a data release was issued that held roughly 80 million unique TCRs from HLA-typed donors.

The sequence derives from a man between 35 and 55 years old in good health and CMV-seropositive. This chain links TRBV6-5 with TRBJ2-1; 11 nucleotides align to TRBD1. The sequencing input was PBMCs. DNA of the CDR3: TGTGCCAGCAGGCGGACAGGGGGCAACAATGAGCAGTTCTTC. Translation gives CASRRTGGNNEQFF.